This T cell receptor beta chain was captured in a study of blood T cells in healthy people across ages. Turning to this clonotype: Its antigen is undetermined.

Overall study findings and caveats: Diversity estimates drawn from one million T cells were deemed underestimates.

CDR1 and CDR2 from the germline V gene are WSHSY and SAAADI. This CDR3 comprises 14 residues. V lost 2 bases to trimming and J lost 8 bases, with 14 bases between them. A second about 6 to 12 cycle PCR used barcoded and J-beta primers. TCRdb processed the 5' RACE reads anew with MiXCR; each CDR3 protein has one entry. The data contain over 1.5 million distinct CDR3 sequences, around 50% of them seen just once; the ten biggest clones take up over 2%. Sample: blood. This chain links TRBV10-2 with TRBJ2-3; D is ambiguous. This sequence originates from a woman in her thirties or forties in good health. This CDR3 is CASSEGPETLTQYF. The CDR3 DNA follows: TGCGCCAGCAGTGAGGGGCCAGAAACACTTACGCAGTATTTT.